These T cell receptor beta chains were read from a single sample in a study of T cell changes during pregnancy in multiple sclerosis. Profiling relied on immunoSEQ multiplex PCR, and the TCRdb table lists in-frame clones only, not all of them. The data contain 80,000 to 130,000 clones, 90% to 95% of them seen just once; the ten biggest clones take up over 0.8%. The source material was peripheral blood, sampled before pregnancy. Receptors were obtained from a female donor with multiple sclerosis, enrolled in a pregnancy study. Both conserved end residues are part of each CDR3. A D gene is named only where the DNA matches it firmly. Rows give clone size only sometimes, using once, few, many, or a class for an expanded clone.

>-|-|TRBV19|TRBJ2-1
CASSIMGAGENEQFF
TGTGCCAGTAGTATAATGGGGGCAGGGGAGAATGAGCAGTTCTTC
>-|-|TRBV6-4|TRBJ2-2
CASSDSVGKGTGELFF
TGTGCCAGCAGTGACTCGGTGGGAAAGGGGACCGGGGAGCTGTTTTTT
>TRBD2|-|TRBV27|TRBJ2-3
CASSSGGRVSDTQYF
TGTGCCAGCAGTTCTGGCGGGAGGGTATCAGATACGCAGTATTTT
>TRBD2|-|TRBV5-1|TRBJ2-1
CASSWGLAGDEQFF
TGCGCCAGCAGCTGGGGACTAGCGGGAGATGAGCAGTTCTTC
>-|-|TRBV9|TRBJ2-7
CASSGSGSVAVEQYF
TGTGCCAGCAGCGGCTCAGGGTCAGTCGCGGTTGAGCAGTACTTC
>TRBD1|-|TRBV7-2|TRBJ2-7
CASSASGGLSYEQYF
TGTGCCAGCAGCGCCTCAGGGGGCTTATCCTACGAGCAGTACTTC
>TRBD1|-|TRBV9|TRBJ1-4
CASGSTGVPNEKLFF
TGTGCCAGCGGAAGCACAGGGGTCCCTAATGAAAAACTGTTTTTT
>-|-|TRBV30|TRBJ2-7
CAWSVRAAGEQYF
TGTGCCTGGAGTGTAAGGGCTGCGGGGGAGCAGTACTTC
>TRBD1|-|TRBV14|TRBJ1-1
CASSQGTGGSRTEAFF
TGTGCCAGCAGCCAAGGGACAGGGGGCTCGCGGACTGAAGCTTTCTTT
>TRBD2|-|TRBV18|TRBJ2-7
CASSPSGGSYEQYF
TGTGCCAGCTCACCGAGCGGGGGCTCATACGAGCAGTACTTC
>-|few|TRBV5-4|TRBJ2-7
CASSLAGTQSYEQYF
TGTGCCAGCAGTCTGGCGGGCACCCAATCCTACGAGCAGTACTTC
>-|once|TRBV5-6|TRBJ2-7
CASSSDSYWAYEQYF
TGTGCCAGCAGCTCGGACAGCTATTGGGCCTACGAGCAGTACTTC
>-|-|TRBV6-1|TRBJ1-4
CASSDGTGGWEKLFF
TGTGCCAGCAGTGATGGGACGGGAGGATGGGAAAAACTGTTTTTT
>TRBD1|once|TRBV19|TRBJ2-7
CASSTSGTGFYEQYF
TGTGCCAGTAGTACCTCCGGGACAGGATTTTACGAGCAGTACTTC
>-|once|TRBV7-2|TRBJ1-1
CASSLRSGQGLGNTEAFF
TGTGCCAGCAGCTTAAGGTCGGGCCAGGGGCTAGGAAACACTGAAGCTTTCTTT
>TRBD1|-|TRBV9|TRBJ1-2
CASLDRDHGYTF
TGTGCCAGCCTGGACAGGGACCATGGCTACACCTTC
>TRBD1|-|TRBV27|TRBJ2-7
CASSPGGIIYEQYF
TGTGCCAGCAGCCCAGGGGGTATAATCTACGAGCAGTACTTC
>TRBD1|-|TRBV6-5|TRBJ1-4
CASRSGTALEKLFF
TGTGCCAGCAGATCCGGGACAGCTCTTGAAAAACTGTTTTTT
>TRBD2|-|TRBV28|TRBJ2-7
CASSLTSGRQGEQYF
TGTGCCAGCAGTTTAACTAGCGGGAGGCAGGGCGAGCAGTACTTC
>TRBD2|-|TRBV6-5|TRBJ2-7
CASSYSLAGGFYEQYF
TGTGCCAGCAGTTACAGCTTAGCGGGAGGGTTCTACGAGCAGTACTTC
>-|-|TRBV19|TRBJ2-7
CASSIGGGPNEQYF
TGTGCCAGTAGTATAGGAGGGGGTCCCAACGAGCAGTACTTC
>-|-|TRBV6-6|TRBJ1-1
CASTTTLGAGGIEAFF
TGTGCCAGCACCACTACACTCGGGGCCGGGGGAATTGAAGCTTTCTTT
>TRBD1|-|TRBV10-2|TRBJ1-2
CASSEQGAFGYTF
TGCGCCAGCAGTGAACAGGGGGCGTTTGGCTACACCTTC
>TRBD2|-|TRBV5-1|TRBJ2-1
CASRDSGNFYNEQFF
TGCGCCAGCCGGGATAGCGGGAACTTCTACAATGAGCAGTTCTTC